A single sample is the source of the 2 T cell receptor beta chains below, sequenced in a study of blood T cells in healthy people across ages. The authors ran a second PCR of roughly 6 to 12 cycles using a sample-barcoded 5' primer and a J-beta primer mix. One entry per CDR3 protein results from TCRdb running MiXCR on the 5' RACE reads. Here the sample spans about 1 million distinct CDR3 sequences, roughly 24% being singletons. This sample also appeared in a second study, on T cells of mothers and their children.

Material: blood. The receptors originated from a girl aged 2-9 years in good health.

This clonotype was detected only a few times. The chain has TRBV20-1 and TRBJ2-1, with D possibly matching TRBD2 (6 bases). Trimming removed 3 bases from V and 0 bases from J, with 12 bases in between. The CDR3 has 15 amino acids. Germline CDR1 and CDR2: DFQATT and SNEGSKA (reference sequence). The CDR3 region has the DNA TGCAGTGCTAGGGAACGGGACTTCTCCTACAATGAGCAGTTCTTC. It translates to CSARERDFSYNEQFF.

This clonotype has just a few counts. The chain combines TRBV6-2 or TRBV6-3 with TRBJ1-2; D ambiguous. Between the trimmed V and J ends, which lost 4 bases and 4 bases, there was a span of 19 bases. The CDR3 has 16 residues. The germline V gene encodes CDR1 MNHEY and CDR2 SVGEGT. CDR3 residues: CASSSSLAGLSYGYTF. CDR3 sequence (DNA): TGTGCCAGCAGTTCATCTCTCGCCGGACTGAGCTATGGCTACACCTTC.